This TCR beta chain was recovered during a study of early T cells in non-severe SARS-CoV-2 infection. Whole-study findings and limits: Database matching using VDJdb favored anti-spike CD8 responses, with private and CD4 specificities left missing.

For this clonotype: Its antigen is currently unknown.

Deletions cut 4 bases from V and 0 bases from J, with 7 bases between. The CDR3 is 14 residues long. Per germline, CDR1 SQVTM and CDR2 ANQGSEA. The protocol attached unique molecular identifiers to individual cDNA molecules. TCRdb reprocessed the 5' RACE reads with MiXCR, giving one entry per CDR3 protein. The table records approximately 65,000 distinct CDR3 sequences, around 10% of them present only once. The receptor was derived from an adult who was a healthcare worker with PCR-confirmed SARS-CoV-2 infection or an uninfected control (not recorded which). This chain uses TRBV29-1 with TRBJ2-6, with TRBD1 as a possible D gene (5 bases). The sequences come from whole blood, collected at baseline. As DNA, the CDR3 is TGCAGCGTTGGACAGTCCTCTGGGGCCAACGTCCTGACTTTC. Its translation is CSVGQSSGANVLTF.